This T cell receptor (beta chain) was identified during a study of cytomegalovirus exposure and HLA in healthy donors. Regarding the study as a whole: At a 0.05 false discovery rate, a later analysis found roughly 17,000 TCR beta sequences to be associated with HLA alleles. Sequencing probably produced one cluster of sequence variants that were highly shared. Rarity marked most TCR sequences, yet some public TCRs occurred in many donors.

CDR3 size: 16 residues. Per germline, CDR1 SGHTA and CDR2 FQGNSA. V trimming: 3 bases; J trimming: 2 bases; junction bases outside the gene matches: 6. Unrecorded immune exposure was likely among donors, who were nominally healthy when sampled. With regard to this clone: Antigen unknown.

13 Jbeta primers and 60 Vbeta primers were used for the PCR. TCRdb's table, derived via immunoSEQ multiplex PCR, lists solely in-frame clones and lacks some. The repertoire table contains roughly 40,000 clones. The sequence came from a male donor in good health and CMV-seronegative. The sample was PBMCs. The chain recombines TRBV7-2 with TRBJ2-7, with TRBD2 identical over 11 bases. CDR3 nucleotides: TGTGCCAGCAGCTTTGAACTAGCGGGGGCTACCTACGAGCAGTACTTC. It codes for CASSFELAGATYEQYF.